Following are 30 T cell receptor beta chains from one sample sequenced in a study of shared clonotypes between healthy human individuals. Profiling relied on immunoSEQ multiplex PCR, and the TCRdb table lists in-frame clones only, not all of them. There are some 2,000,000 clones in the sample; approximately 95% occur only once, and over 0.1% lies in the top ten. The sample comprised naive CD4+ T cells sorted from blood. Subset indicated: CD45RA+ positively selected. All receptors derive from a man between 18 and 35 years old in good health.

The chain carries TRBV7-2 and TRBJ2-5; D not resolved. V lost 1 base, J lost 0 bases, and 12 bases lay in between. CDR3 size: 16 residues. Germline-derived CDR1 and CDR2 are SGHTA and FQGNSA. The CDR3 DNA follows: TGTGCCAGCAGCTTAGTCGGCGAACTGTACCAAGAGACCCAGTACTTC. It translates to CASSLVGELYQETQYF.

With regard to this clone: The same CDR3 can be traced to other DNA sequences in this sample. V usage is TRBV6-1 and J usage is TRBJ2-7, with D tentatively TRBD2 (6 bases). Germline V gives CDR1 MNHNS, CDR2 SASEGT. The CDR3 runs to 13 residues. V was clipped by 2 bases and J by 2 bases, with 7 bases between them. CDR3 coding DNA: TGTGCCAGCAGTGAATCGGGAGCCTACGAGCAGTACTTC. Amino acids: CASSESGAYEQYF.

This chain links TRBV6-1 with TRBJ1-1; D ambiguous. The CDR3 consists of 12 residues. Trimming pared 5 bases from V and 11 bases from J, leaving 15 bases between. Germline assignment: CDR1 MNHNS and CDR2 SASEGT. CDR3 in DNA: TGTGCCAGCAGTCCTGAGGAGGGAAGGGCTTTCTTT. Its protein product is CASSPEEGRAFF.

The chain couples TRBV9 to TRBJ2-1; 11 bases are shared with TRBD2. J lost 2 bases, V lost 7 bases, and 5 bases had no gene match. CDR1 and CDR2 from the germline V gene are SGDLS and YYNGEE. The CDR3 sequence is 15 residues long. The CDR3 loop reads CASGLAGATYNEQFF. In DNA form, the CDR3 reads TGTGCCAGCGGACTAGCGGGTGCTACCTACAATGAGCAGTTCTTC.

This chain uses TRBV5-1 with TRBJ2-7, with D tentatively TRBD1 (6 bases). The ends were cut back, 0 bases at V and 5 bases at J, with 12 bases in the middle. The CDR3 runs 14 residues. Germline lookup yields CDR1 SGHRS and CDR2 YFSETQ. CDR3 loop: CASSLGQEVDEQYF. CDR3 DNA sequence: TGCGCCAGCAGCTTGGGACAGGAAGTAGACGAGCAGTACTTC.

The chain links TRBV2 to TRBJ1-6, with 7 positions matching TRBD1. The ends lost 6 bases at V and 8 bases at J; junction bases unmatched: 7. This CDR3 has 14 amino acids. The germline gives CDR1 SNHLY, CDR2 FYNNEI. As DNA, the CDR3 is TGTGCCAGCAGCGGAACAGGGGTTTATTCACCCCTCCACTTT. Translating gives CASSGTGVYSPLHF.

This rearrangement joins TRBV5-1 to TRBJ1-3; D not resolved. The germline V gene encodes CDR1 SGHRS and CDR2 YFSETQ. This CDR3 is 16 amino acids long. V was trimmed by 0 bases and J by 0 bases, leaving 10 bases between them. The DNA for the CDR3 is TGCGCCAGCAGCTTGGACAGACCCATCTCTGGAAACACCATATATTTT. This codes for CASSLDRPISGNTIYF.

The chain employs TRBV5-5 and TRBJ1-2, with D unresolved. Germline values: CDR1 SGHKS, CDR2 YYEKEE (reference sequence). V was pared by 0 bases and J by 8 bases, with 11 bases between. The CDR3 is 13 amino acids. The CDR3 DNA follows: TGTGCCAGCAGCTTGGCCGTTAAAAGAGGCTACACCTTC. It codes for CASSLAVKRGYTF.

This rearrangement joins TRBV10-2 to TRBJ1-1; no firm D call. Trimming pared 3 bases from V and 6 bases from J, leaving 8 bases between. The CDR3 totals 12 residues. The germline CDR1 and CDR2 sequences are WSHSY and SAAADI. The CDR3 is CASSEQSAEAFF. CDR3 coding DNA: TGCGCCAGCAGTGAACAGAGCGCTGAAGCTTTCTTT.

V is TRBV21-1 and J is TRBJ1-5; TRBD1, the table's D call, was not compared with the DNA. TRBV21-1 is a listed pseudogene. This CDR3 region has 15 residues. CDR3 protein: CASSPRRGQGQPQHF. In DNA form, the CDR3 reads TGTGCCAGCAGCCCCAGGAGGGGGCAAGGACAGCCCCAGCATTTT.

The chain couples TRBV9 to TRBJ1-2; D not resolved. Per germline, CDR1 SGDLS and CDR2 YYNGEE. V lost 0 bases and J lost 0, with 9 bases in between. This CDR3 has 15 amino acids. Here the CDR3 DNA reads TGTGCCAGCAGCGTAGGGACGGAAACTAACTATGGCTACACCTTC. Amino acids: CASSVGTETNYGYTF.

This chain's CDR3 is CASSLTTSGRDNEQFF. The CDR3 coding sequence is TGTGCCAGCAGCCTCACAACTAGCGGGAGGGACAATGAGCAGTTCTTC. This chain joins TRBV5-6 and TRBJ2-1, with 13 bases identical to TRBD2. Germline V gene sequence: CDR1 SGHDT, CDR2 YYEEEE. V gave up 4 bases and J gave up 5 bases; unmatched junction bases: 6. The CDR3 length is 16 residues.

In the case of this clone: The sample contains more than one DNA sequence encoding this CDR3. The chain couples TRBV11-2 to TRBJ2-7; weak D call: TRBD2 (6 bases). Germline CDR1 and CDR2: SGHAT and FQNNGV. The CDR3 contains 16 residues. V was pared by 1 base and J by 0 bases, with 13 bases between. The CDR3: CASSLGGGKSSYEQYF. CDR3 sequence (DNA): TGTGCCAGCAGCTTAGGAGGAGGGAAGAGCTCCTACGAGCAGTACTTC.

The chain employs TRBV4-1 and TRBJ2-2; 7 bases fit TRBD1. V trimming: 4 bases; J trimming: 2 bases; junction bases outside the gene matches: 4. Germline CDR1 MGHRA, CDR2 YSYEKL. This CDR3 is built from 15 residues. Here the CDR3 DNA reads TGCGCCAGCAGCCTACAGGGGCCTAACACCGGGGAGCTGTTTTTT. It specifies CASSLQGPNTGELFF.

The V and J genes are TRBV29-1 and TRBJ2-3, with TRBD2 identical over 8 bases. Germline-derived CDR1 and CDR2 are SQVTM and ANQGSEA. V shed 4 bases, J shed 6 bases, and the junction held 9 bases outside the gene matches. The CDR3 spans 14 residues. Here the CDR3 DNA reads TGCAGCGTTGGAGGAAGCGGGAGTGGGGATACGCAGTATTTT. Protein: CSVGGSGSGDTQYF.

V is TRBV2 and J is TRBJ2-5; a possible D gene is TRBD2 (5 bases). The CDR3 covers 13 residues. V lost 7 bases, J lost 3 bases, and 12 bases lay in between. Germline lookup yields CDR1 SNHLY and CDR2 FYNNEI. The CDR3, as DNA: TGTGCCAGCATTCGGGGTGAGGAAGAGACCCAGTACTTC. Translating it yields CASIRGEEETQYF.

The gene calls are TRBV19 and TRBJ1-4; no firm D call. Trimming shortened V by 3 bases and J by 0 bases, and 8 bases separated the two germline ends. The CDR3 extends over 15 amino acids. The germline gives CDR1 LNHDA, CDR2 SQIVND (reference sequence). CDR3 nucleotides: TGTGCCAGTAGTATGCAGTTTGCAACTAATGAAAAACTGTTTTTT. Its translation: CASSMQFATNEKLFF. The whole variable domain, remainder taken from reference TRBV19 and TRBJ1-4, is DGGITQSPKYLFRKEGQNVTLSCEQNLNHDAMYWYRQDPGQGLRLIYYSQIVNDFQKGDIAEGYSVSREKKESFPLTVTSAQKNPTAFYLCASSMQFATNEKLFFGSGTQLSVL.

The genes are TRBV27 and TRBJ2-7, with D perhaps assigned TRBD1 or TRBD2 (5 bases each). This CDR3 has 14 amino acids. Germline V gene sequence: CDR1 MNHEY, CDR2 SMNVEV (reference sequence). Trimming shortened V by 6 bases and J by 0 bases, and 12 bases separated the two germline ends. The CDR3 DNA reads TGTGCCAGCAGGGTGTTTGGGGGCTCCTACGAGCAGTACTTC. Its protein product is CASRVFGGSYEQYF.

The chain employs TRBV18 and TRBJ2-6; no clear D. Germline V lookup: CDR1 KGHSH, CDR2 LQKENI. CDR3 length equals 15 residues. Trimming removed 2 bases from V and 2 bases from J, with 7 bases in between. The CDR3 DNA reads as TGTGCCAGCTCACCATGGCGGCCTGGGGCCAACGTCCTGACTTTC. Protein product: CASSPWRPGANVLTF.

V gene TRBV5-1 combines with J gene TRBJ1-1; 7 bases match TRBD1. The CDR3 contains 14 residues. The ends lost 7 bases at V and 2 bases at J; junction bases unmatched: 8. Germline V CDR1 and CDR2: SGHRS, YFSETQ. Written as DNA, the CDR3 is TGCGCCAGCTGCCCGGGACAGCCAAACACTGAAGCTTTCTTT. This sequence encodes CASCPGQPNTEAFF.

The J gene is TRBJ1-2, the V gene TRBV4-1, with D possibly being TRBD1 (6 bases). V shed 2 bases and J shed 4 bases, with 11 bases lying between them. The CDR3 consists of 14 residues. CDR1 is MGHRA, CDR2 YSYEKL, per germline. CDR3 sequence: CASSQTGSAYGYTF. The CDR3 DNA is TGCGCCAGCAGCCAAACAGGGTCGGCCTATGGCTACACCTTC.

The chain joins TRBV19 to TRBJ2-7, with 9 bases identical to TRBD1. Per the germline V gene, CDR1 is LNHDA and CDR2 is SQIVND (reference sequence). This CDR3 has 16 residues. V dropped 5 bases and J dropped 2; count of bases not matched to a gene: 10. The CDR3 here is CASSGGPGQGPYEQYF. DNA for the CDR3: TGTGCCAGTAGTGGGGGTCCGGGACAGGGACCCTACGAGCAGTACTTC.

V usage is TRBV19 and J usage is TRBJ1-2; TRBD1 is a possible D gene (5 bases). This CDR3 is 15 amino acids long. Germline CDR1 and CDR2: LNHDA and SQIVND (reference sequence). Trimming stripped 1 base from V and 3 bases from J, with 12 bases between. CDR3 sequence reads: CASSIGTMGDYGYTF. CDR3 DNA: TGTGCCAGTAGTATAGGGACAATGGGCGACTATGGCTACACCTTC.

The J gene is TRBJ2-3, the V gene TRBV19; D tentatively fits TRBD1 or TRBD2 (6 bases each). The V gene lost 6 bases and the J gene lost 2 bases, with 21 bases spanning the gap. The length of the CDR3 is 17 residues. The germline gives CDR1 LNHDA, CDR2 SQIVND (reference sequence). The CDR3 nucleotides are TGTGCCAGTAGCCCCTTGGGGGGCCAGGGTGTCACAGATACGCAGTATTTT. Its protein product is CASSPLGGQGVTDTQYF.

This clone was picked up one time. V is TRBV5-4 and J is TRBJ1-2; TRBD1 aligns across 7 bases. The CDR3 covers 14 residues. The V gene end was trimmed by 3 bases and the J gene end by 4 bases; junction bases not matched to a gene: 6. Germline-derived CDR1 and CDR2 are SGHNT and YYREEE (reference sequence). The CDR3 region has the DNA TGTGCCAGCAGCTACCCGGACAGGATCTATGGCTACACCTTC. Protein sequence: CASSYPDRIYGYTF.

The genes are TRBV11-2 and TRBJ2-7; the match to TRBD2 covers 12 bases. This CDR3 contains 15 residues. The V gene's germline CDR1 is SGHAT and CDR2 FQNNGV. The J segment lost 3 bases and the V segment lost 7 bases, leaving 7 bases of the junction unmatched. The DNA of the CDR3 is TGTGCCAGCACCAGAGGACTAGCGGGGAACTACGAGCAGTACTTC. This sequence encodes CASTRGLAGNYEQYF. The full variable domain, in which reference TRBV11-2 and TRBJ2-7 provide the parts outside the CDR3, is EAGVAQSPRYKIIEKRQSVAFWCNPISGHATLYWYQQILGQGPKLLIQFQNNGVVDDSQLPKDRFSAERLKGVDSTLKIQPAKLEDSAVYLCASTRGLAGNYEQYFGPGTRLTVT.

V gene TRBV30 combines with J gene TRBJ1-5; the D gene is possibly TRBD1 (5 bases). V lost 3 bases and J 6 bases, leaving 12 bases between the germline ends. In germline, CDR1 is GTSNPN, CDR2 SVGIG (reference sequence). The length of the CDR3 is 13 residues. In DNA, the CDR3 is TGTGCCTGGAGGGAGGGAAGGGGTCAGCCCCAGCATTTT. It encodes CAWREGRGQPQHF.

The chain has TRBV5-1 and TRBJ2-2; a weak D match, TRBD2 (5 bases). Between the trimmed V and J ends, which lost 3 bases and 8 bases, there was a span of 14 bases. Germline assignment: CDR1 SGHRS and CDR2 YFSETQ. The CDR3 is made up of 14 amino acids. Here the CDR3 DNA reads TGCGCCAGCAGCTCCGGACGAGGGATAGGGGAGCTGTTTTTT. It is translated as CASSSGRGIGELFF.

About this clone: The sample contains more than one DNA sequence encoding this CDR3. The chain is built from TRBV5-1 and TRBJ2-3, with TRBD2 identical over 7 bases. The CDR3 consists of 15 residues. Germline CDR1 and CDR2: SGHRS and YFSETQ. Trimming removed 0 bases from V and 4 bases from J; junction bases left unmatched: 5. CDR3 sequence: CASSLASGGSDTQYF. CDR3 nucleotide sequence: TGCGCCAGCAGCTTGGCTAGCGGAGGATCAGATACGCAGTATTTT.

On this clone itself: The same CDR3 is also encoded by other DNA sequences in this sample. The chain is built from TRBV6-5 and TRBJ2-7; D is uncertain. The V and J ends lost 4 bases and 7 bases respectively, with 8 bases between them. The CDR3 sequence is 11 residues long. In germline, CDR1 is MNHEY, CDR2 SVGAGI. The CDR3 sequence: CASSSPGEQYF. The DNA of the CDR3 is TGTGCCAGCAGTTCGCCCGGGGAGCAGTACTTC.